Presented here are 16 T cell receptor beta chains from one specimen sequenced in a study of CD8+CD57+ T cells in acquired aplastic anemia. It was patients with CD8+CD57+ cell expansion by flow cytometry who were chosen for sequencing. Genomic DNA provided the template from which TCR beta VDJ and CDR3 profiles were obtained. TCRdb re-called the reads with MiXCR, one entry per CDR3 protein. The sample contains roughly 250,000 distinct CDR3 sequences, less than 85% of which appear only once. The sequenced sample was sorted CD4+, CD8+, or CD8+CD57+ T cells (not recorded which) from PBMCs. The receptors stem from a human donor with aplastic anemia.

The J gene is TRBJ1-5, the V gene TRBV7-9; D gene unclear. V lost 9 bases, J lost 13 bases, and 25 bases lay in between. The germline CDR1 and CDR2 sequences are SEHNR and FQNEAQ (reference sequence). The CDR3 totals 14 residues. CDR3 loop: CASSISCGTHTQHF. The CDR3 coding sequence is TGTGCCAGTAGTATATCTTGCGGAACCCACACTCAGCATTTT.

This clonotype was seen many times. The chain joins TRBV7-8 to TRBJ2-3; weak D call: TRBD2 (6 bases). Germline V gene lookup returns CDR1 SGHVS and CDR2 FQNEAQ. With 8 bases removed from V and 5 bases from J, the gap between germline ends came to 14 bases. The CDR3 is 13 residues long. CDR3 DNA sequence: TGTGCCAGCGGCGACGGGGGAAGAGATACGCAGTATTTT. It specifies CASGDGGRDTQYF.

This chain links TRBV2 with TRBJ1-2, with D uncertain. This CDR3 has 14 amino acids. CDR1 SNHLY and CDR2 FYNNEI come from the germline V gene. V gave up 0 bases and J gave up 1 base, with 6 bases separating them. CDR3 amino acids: CASSEAEGNYGYTF. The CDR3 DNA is TGTGCCAGCAGTGAAGCGGAGGGTAACTATGGCTACACCTTC.

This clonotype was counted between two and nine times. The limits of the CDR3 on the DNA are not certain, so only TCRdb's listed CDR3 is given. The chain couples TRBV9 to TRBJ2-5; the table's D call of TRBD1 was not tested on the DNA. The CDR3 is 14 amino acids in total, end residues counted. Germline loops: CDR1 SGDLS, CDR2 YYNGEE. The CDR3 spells CASSGGTDTQYFDF.

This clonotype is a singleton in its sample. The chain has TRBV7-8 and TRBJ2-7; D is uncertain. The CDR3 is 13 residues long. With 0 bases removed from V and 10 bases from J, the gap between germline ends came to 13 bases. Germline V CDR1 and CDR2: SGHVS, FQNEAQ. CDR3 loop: CASSLAGLPDQYF. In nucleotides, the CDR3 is TGTGCCAGCAGCTTAGCAGGCTTACCCGATCAGTACTTC.

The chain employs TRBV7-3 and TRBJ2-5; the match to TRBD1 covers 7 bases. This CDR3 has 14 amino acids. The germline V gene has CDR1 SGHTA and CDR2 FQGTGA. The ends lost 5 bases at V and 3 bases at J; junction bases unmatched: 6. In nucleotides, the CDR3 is TGTGCCAGCAGCCCACAGGGGACAAAAGAGACCCAGTACTTC. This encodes CASSPQGTKETQYF.

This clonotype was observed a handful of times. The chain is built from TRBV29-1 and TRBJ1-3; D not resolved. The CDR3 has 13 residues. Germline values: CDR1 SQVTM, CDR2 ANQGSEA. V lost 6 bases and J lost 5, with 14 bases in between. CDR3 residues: CSVVGSLRNTIYF. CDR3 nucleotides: TGCAGCGTCGTGGGGAGCCTCCGAAACACCATATATTTT.

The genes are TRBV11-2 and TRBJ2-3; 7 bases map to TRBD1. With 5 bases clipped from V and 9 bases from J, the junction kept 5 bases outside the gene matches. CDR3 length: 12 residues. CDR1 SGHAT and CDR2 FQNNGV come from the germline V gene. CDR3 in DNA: TGTGCCAGCAGCCCACAGGGGAACACGCAGTATTTT. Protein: CASSPQGNTQYF.

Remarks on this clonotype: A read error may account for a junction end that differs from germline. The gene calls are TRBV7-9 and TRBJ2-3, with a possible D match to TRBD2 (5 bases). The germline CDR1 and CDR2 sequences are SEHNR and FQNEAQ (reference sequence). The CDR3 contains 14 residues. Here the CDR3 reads CASSSAAETHTLWF. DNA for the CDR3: TGTGCCAGCAGCTCAGCGGCAGAGACCCATACCTTGTGGTTT.

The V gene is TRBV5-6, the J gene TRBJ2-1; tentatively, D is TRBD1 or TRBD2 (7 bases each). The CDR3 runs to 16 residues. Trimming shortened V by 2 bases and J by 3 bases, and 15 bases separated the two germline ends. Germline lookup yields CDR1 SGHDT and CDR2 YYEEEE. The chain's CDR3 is CASSFTQGGYYNEQFF. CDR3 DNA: TGTGCCAGCAGCTTCACGCAGGGGGGGTACTACAATGAGCAGTTCTTC.

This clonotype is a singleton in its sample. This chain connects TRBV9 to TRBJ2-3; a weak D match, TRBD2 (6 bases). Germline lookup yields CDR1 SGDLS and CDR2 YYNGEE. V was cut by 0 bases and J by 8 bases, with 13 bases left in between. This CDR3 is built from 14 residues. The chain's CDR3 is CASSVAEGPVTQYF. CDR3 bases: TGTGCCAGCAGCGTAGCGGAGGGTCCCGTTACGCAGTATTTT.

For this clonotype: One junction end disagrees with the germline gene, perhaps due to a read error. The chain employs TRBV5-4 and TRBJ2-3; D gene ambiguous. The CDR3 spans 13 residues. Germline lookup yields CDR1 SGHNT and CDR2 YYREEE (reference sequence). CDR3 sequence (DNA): TGTGCCAGCGGCTTTAGTGGCACAGATACGCAGTATTTT. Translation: CASGFSGTDTQYF.

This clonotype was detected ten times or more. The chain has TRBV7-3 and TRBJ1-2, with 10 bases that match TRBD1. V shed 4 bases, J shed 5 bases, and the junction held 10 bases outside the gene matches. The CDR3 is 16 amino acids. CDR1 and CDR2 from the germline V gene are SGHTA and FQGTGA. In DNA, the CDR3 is TGTGCCAGCAGCTCAGGAGGGGACAGGGGTGTTTATGGCTACACCTTC. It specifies CASSSGGDRGVYGYTF.

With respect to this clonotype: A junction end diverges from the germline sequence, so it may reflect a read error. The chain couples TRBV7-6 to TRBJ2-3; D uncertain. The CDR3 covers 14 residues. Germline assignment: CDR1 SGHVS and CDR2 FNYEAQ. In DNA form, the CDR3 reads TGTGCCAGCAGCCCTGTGAGACCCAGCGATTCGGGCCAGTTT. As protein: CASSPVRPSDSGQF.

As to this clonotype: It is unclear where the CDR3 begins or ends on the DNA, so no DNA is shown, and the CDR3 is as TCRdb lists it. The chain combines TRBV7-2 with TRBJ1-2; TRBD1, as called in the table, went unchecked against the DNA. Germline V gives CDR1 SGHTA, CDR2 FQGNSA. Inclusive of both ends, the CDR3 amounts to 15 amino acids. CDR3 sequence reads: CASTPREGMVYGCTF.

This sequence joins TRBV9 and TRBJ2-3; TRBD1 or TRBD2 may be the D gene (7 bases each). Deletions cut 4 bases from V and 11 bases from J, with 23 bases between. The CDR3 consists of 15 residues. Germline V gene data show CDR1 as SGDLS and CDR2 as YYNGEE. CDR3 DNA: TGTGCCAGCAGCTCAGGGGGGGGAGGCCGCAATCAGCAGTATTTT. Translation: CASSSGGGGRNQQYF.